This T cell receptor beta chain came from a study of CD8 T cells in ankylosing spondylitis. Findings and caveats of the study: Some motif variants were previously reported in reactive arthritis synovial fluid and blood. Made up of fewer than 10 highly homologous variants, a TCR beta motif appeared characteristic of ankylosing spondylitis blood.

This clonotype was seen only a few times. Its cognate antigen is unknown. Quantitative molecular-barcoded 5'-RACE generated the TCR beta libraries. TCRdb re-derived calls from the 5' RACE reads in MiXCR, one entry per CDR3 protein. The table lists 130,000 or so distinct CDR3 sequences, 15% to 20% of them singletons. CDR3 length: 17 amino acids. With 5 bases removed from V and 9 bases from J, the gap between germline ends came to 26 bases. Germline CDR1 is SGHAT and CDR2 is FQNNGV. The clonotype originates from a male donor with ankylosing spondylitis. J is TRBJ2-1 and V is TRBV11-2, with a weak D call TRBD2 (6 bases). Sequencing was carried out using blood, either unsorted or a sorted T cell fraction (not recorded which). The CDR3 loop reads CASSPITVRRAFSEQFF. The CDR3 DNA reads TGTGCCAGCAGCCCCATAACAGTCCGGAGGGCGTTTAGTGAGCAGTTCTTC.